This T cell receptor beta chain was retrieved from a study of blood T cell repertoires in COVID-19. Study background: Material from acute and convalescent COVID-19 was sourced from the United States, Italy and Spain. T cells, B-cell-depleted T cells, or PBMCs supplied cDNA or gDNA.

As handled by the study authors: Reference gene primer amplification gave estimated nucleated cell counts. Sequencing used immunoSEQ multiplex PCR; TCRdb keeps in-frame clones, though not all of them. V and J calls and clone size are copied from that table; D and trimming were computed from the DNA. The table shows around 120,000 clones, with over 70% occurring only once. V lost 4 bases to trimming and J lost 6 bases; unmatched junction nucleotides: 16. The germline CDR1 and CDR2 sequences are SGHRS and YFSETQ. This CDR3 is 16 amino acids long. The specimen sequenced was peripheral blood. The receptor's source is a man between 65 and 85 years old with acute or convalescent COVID-19. The V gene is TRBV5-1, the J gene TRBJ2-7; 7 positions agree with TRBD2. The CDR3 DNA reads as TGCGCCAGCAGCCGGATCCGCGGGGGTATATCGGGCGAGCAGTACTTC. It translates to CASSRIRGGISGEQYF.